Presented here are 9 T cell receptor beta chains from one specimen sequenced in a study of T cells after yellow fever vaccination. TCRdb fed the 5' RACE reads into MiXCR, producing one record per CDR3 protein. The sample has fewer than 650,000 distinct CDR3 sequences, roughly 22% seen once. The sequenced sample was PBMCs, obtained approximately 22 days after the first yellow fever vaccination. These receptor sequences come from a man between 18 and 29 years old who received the YFV17D yellow fever vaccine.

This clonotype was seen ten or more times. The CDR3 sequence is CASSQGAGGAQFF. The CDR3 nucleotides read TGCGCCAGCAGCCAAGGGGCAGGGGGCGCCCAGTTCTTC. The gene calls are TRBV4-3 and TRBJ2-1; 8 bases agree with TRBD1. V lost 1 base to trimming and J lost 13 bases; unmatched junction nucleotides: 6. The CDR3 extends over 13 amino acids. CDR1 and CDR2 from the germline V gene are LGHNA and YSLEER.

This clonotype has a handful of counts. The V call is TRBV12-3 or TRBV12-4, the J call TRBJ2-5, with 11 bases that match TRBD2. There are 18 residues in the CDR3. After removal of 5 bases from V and 0 bases from J, the junction contained 11 bases not matched to a gene. CDR3: CASSGGLAGGVYQETQYF. In DNA, the CDR3 is TGTGCCAGCAGTGGAGGGCTAGCGGGGGGTGTTTACCAAGAGACCCAGTACTTC.

This chain links TRBV6-2 or TRBV6-3 with TRBJ2-1; D call uncertain. The V end was cut by 7 bases, the J end by 4 bases, with 11 bases between. Germline lookup yields CDR1 MNHEY and CDR2 SVGEGT. The CDR3 is 13 amino acids. The CDR3 DNA sequence: TGTGCCAGCACCCTTCGGTTATACAATGAGCAGTTCTTC. This gives the protein CASTLRLYNEQFF.

This clonotype was counted a few times. The chain employs TRBV5-1 and TRBJ2-3, with D hard to call. The CDR3 contains 15 residues. V lost 2 bases and J lost 1, with 11 bases in between. From germline, CDR1 is SGHRS and CDR2 YFSETQ. The CDR3, as DNA: TGCGCCAGCAGCTTAGCACAGATTGGCACAGATACGCAGTATTTT. Amino acid sequence: CASSLAQIGTDTQYF.

This clonotype was detected only once. This chain connects TRBV6-1 to TRBJ2-7; D unclear. The V gene's germline CDR1 is MNHNS and CDR2 SASEGT. This CDR3 region has 13 residues. The ends were cut back, 5 bases at V and 3 bases at J, with 11 bases in the middle. The CDR3 spells CASSTLTGYEQYF. For the CDR3, the DNA is TGTGCCAGCAGTACCCTAACGGGCTACGAGCAGTACTTC.

The chain uses TRBV4-3 and TRBJ2-5; D unclear. The CDR3 loop spans 18 amino acids. Germline V gene data show CDR1 as LGHNA and CDR2 as YSLEER. The germline V and J ends were trimmed by 0 bases and 2 bases, with 19 bases remaining between them. CDR3 coding DNA: TGCGCCAGCAGCCAAGAGGTTTTCGGAACCAACCAACAAGAGACCCAGTACTTC. Protein sequence: CASSQEVFGTNQQETQYF.

This clonotype was counted between two and nine times. This sequence joins TRBV6-2 or TRBV6-3 and TRBJ1-2; TRBD1 matches 8 bases. CDR1 and CDR2 from the germline V gene are MNHEY and SVGEGT. With V trimmed by 7 bases and J by 8 bases, 9 bases remained unmatched. CDR3 length: 13 amino acids. CDR3 sequence reads: CASTERTGTGYTF. As DNA, the CDR3 is TGTGCCAGCACCGAGAGGACAGGGACGGGCTACACCTTC.

This clonotype was seen more than once but under ten times. This chain connects TRBV10-3 to TRBJ2-7; maybe TRBD2 (5 bases). This CDR3 has 16 residues. The germline V gene encodes CDR1 ENHRY and CDR2 SYGVKD. V was trimmed by 3 bases and J by 2 bases, leaving 17 bases between them. The CDR3 loop reads CAISEIGVTGAYEQYF. The CDR3 DNA is TGTGCCATCAGTGAAATAGGAGTCACCGGGGCCTACGAGCAGTACTTC.

This chain's CDR3 is CSATRLQGLRSPLHF. The CDR3 DNA sequence: TGCAGTGCTACCAGATTACAGGGGTTGAGGTCACCCCTCCACTTT. The chain uses TRBV20-1 and TRBJ1-6; 7 bases map to TRBD1. Germline-derived CDR1 and CDR2 are DFQATT and SNEGSKA (reference sequence). The CDR3 is 15 residues long. After removal of 4 bases from V and 10 bases from J, the junction contained 13 bases not matched to a gene.